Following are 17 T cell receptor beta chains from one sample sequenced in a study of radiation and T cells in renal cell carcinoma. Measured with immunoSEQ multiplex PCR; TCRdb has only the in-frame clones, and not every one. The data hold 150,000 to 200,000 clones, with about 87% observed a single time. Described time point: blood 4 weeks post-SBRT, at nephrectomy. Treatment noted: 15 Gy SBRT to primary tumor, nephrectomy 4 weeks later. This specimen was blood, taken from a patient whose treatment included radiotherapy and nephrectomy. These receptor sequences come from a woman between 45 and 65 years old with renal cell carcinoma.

CDR3 DNA sequence: TGTGCCAGCAGCTTCAATCGTAGGCAGGGAGGGGACTACGAGCAGTACTTC. Translating it yields CASSFNRRQGGDYEQYF. The genes are TRBV7-2 and TRBJ2-7; 7 nucleotides line up with TRBD2. CDR1 is SGHTA, CDR2 FQGNSA, per germline. This CDR3 region has 17 residues. Trimming removed 3 bases from V and 3 bases from J; junction bases left unmatched: 14.

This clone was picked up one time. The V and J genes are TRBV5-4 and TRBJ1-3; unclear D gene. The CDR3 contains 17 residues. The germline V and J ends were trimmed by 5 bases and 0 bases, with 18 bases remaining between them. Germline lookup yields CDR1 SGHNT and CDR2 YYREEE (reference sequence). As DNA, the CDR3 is TGTGCCAGCAGACAAGACATGTATGAGAACTCTGGAAACACCATATATTTT. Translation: CASRQDMYENSGNTIYF.

The CDR3 DNA follows: TGTGCCAGCAGCACGGACAGCTACGAGCAGTACTTC. It codes for CASSTDSYEQYF. This chain uses TRBV11-2 with TRBJ2-7, with D possibly TRBD1 on 6 matching bases. Trimming took 5 bases from V and 3 from J, leaving 8 bases between them. The germline V gene encodes CDR1 SGHAT and CDR2 FQNNGV. CDR3 length: 12 amino acids.

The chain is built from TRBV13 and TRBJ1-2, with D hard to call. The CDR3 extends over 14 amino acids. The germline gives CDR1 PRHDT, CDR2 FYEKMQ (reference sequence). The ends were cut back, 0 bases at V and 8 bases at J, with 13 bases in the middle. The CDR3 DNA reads TGTGCCAGCAGCTTAGGATCAGGTTTGGGCGGCTACACCTTC. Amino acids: CASSLGSGLGGYTF.

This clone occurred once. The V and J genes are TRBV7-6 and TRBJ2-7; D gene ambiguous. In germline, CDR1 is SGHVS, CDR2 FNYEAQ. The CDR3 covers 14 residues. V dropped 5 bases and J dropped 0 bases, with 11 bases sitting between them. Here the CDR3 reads CASSGTTSSYEQYF. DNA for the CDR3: TGTGCCAGCAGCGGAACGACAAGCTCCTACGAGCAGTACTTC. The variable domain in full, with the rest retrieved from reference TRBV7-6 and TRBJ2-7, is GAGVSQSPRYKVTKRGQDVALRCDPISGHVSLYWYRQALGQGPEFLTYFNYEAQQDKSGLPNDRFSAERPEGSISTLTIQRTEQRDSAMYRCASSGTTSSYEQYFGPGTRLTVT.

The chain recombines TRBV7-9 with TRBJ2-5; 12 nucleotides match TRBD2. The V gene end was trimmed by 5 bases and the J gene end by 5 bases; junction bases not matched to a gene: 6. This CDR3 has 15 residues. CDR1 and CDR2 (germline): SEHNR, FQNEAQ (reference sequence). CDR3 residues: CASSTTSGGSETQYF. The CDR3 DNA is TGTGCCAGCAGCACGACTAGCGGGGGCTCGGAGACCCAGTACTTC. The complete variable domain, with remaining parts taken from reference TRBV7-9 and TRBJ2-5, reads DTGVSQNPRHKITKRGQNVTFRCDPISEHNRLYWYRQTLGQGPEFLTYFQNEAQLEKSRLLSDRFSAERPKGSFSTLEIQRTEQGDSAMYLCASSTTSGGSETQYFGPGTRLLVL.

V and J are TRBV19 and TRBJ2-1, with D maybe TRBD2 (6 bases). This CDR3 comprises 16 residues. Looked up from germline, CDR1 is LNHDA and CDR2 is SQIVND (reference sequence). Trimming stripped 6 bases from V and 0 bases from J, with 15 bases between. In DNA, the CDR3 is TGTGCCAGTAGGTCGCCCGGGCGGGGCTCCTACAATGAGCAGTTCTTC. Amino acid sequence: CASRSPGRGSYNEQFF.

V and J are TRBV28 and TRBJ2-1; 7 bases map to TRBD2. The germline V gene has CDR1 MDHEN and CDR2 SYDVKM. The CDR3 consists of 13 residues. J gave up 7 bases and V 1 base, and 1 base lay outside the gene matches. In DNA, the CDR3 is TGTGCCAGCAGTTTATCAGCGGGGAATGAGCAGTTCTTC. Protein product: CASSLSAGNEQFF.

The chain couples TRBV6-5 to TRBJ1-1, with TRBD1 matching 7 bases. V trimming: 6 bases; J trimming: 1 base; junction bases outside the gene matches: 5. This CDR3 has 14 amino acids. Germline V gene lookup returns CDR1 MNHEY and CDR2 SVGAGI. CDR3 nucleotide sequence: TGTGCCAGCAGGGACAGGTATGCGAACACTGAAGCTTTCTTT. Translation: CASRDRYANTEAFF.

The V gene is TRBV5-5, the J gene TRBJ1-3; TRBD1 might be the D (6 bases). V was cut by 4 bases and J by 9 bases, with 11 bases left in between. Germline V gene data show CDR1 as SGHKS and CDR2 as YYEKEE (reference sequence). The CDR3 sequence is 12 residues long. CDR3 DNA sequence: TGTGCCAGCAGCGGGGGCGGGCGCACCATATATTTT. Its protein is CASSGGGRTIYF.

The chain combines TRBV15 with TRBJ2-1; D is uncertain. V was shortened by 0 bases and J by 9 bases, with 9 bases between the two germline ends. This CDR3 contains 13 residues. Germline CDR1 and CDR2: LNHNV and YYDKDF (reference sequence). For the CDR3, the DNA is TGTGCCACCAGCAGAGATCAGGTTTCTGAGCAGTTCTTC. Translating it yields CATSRDQVSEQFF.

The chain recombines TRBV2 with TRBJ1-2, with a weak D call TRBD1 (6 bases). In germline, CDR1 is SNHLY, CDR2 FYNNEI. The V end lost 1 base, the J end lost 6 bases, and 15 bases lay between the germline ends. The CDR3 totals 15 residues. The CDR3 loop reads CASSEGGRGPDGYTF. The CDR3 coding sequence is TGTGCCAGCAGTGAAGGGGGTCGGGGGCCCGATGGCTACACCTTC. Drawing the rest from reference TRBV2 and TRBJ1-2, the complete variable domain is EPEVTQTPSHQVTQMGQEVILRCVPISNHLYFYWYRQILGQKVEFLVSFYNNEISEKSEIFDDQFSVERPDGSNFTLKIRSTKLEDSAMYFCASSEGGRGPDGYTFGSGTRLTVV.

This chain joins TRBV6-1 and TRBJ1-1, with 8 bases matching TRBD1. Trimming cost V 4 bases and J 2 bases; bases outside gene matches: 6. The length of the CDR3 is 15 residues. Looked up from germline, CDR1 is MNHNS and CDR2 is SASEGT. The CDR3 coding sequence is TGTGCCAGCAGTGCCGGACAGGGCCTCAACACTGAAGCTTTCTTT. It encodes CASSAGQGLNTEAFF.

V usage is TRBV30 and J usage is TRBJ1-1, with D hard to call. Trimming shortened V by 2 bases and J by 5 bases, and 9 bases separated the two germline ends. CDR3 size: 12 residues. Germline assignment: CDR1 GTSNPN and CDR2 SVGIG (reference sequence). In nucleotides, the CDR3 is TGTGCCTGGAGTAAACAAGGGACTGAAGCTTTCTTT. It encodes CAWSKQGTEAFF.

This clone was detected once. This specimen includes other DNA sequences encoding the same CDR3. The CDR3 DNA sequence: TGCGCCAGCAGCTTAGGCGGCGGGGAGACCCAGTACTTC. It encodes CASSLGGGETQYF. The chain recombines TRBV5-1 with TRBJ2-5; tentatively, D is TRBD2 (5 bases). This CDR3 region has 13 residues. Looked up from germline, CDR1 is SGHRS and CDR2 is YFSETQ. The germline V and J ends were trimmed by 2 bases and 5 bases, with 10 bases remaining between them.

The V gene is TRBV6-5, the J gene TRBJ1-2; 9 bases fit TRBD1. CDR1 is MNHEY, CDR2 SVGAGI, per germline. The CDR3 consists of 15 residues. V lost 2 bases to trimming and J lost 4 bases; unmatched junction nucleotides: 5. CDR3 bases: TGTGCCAGCAGTTACACCGGGACAGGGCCCTATGGCTACACCTTC. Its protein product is CASSYTGTGPYGYTF.

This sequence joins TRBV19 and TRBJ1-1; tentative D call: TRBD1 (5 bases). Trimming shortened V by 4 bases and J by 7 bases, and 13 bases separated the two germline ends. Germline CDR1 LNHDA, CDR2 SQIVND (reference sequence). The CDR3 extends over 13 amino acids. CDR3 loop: CASSKRGAGEAFF. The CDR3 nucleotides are TGTGCCAGTAGTAAAAGAGGGGCCGGTGAAGCTTTCTTT. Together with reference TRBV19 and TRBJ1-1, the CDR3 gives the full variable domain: DGGITQSPKYLFRKEGQNVTLSCEQNLNHDAMYWYRQDPGQGLRLIYYSQIVNDFQKGDIAEGYSVSREKKESFPLTVTSAQKNPTAFYLCASSKRGAGEAFFGQGTRLTVV.